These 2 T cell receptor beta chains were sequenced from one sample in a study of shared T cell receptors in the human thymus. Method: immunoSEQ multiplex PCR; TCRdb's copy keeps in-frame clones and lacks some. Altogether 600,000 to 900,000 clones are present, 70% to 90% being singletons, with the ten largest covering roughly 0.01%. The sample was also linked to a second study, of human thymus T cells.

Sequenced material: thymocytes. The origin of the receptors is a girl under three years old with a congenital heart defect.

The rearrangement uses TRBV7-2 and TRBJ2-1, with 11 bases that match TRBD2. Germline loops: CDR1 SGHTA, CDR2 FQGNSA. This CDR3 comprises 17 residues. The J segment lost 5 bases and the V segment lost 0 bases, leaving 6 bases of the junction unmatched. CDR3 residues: CASSLASLAGGHNEQFF. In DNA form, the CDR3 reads TGTGCCAGCAGCTTAGCGAGTCTAGCGGGGGGACACAATGAGCAGTTCTTC.

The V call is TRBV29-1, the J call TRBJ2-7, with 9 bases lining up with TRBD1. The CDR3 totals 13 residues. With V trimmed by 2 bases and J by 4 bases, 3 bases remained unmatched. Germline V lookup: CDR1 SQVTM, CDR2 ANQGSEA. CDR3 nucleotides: TGCAGCGTTGAATTTGGGACAGGGTACGAGCAGTACTTC. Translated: CSVEFGTGYEQYF.